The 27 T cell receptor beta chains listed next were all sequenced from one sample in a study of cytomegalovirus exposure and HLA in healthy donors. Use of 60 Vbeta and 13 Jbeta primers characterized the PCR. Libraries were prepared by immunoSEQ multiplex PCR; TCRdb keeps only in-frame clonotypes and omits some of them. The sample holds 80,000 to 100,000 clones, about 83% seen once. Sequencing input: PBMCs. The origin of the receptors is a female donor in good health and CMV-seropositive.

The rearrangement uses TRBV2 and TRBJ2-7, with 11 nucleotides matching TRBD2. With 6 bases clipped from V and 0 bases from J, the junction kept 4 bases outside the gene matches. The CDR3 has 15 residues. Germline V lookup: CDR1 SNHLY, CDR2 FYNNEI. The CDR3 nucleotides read TGTGCCAGCAGACCAACTAGCGGGAGCTCCTACGAGCAGTACTTC. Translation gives CASRPTSGSSYEQYF.

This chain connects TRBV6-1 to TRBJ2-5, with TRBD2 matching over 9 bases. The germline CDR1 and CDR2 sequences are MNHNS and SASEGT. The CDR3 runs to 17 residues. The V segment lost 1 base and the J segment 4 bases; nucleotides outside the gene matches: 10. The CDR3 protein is CASSEDEAGGFPETQYF. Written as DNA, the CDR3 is TGTGCCAGCAGTGAAGATGAGGCGGGGGGGTTCCCAGAGACCCAGTACTTC.

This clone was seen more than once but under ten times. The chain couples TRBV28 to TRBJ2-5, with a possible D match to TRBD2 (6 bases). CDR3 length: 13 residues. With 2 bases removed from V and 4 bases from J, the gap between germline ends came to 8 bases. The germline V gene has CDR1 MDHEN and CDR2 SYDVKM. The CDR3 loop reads CASSLGGIETQYF. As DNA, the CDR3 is TGTGCCAGCAGTTTAGGAGGGATAGAGACCCAGTACTTC.

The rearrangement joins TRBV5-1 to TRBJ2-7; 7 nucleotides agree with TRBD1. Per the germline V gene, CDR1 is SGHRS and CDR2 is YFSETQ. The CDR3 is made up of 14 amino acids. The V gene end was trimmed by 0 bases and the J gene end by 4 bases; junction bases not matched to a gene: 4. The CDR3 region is CASSLGQGWYEQYF. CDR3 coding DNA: TGCGCCAGCAGCTTGGGACAGGGATGGTACGAGCAGTACTTC.

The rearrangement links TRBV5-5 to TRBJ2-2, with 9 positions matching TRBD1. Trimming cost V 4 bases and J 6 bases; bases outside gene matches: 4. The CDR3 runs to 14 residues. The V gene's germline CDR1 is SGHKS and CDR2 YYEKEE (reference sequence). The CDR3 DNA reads TGTGCCAGCAGCCCGGGACAGGGTTCCGGGGAGCTGTTTTTT. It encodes CASSPGQGSGELFF.

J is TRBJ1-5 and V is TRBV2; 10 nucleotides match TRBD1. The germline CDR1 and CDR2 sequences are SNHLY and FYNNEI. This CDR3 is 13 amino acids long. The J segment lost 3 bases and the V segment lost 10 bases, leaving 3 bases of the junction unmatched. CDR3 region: CANGQGVNQPQHF. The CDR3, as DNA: TGTGCCAACGGACAGGGGGTCAATCAGCCCCAGCATTTT.

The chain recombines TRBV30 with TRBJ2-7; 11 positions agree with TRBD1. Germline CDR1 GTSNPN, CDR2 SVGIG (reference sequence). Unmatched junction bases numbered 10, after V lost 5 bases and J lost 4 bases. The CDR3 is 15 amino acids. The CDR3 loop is CAWGSGTGGIYEQYF. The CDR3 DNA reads TGTGCCTGGGGATCAGGGACAGGGGGGATATACGAGCAGTACTTC.

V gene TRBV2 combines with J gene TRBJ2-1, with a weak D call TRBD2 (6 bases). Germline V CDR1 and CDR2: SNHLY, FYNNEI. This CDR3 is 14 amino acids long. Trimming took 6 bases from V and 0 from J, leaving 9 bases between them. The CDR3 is CASRGGGSYNEQFF. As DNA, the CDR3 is TGTGCCAGCAGGGGGGGAGGCTCCTACAATGAGCAGTTCTTC.

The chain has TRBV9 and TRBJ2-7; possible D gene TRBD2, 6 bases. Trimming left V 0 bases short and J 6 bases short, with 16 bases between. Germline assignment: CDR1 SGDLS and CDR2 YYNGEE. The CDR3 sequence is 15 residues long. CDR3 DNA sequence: TGTGCCAGCAGCGTAGGGGCTGGGGGGAACCTCGAGCAGTACTTC. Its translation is CASSVGAGGNLEQYF. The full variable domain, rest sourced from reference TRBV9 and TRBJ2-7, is DSGVTQTPKHLITATGQRVTLRCSPRSGDLSVYWYQQSLDQGLQFLIQYYNGEERAKGNILERFSAQQFPDLHSELNLSSLELGDSALYFCASSVGAGGNLEQYFGPGTRLTVT.

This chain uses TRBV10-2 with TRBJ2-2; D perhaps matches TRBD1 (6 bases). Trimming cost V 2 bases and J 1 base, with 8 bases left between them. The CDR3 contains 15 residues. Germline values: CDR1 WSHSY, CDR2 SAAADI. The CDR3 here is CASSETGWNTGELFF. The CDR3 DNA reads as TGCGCCAGCAGTGAGACAGGGTGGAACACCGGGGAGCTGTTTTTT.

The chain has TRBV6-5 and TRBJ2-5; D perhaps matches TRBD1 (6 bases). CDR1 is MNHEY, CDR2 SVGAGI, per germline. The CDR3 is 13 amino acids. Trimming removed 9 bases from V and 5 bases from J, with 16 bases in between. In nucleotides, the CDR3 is TGTGCCAGTCAAGGGGGAACGGAGGAGACCCAGTACTTC. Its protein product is CASQGGTEETQYF.

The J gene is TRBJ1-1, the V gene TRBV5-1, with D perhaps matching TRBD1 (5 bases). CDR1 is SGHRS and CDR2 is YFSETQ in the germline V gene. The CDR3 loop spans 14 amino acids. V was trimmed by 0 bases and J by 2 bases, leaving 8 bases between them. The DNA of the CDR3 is TGCGCCAGCAGCTTGGACAGGCCAAACACTGAAGCTTTCTTT. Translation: CASSLDRPNTEAFF.

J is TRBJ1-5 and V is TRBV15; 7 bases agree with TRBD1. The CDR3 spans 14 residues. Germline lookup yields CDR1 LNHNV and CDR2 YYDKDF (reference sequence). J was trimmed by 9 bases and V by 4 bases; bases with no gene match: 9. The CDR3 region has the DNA TGTGCCACCAGCACCGGGACGTGGGACAGGCCCCAGCATTTT. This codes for CATSTGTWDRPQHF. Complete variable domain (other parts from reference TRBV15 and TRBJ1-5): DAMVIQNPRYQVTQFGKPVTLSCSQTLNHNVMYWYQQKSSQAPKLLFHYYDKDFNNEADTPDNFQSRRPNTSFCFLDIRSPGLGDTAMYLCATSTGTWDRPQHFGDGTRLSIL.

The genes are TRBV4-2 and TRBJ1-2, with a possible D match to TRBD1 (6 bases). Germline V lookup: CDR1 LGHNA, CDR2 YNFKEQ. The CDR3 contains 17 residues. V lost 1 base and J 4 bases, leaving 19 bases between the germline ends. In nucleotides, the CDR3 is TGTGCCAGCAGCCAAGCTCTTGGACAGCCTGGTGGCTATGGCTACACCTTC. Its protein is CASSQALGQPGGYGYTF.

As DNA, the CDR3 is TGTGCCAGCAGTTTAAATGGGGGGACCAAAACCTACGAGCAGTACTTC. It specifies CASSLNGGTKTYEQYF. The J gene is TRBJ2-7, the V gene TRBV5-4; D possibly corresponds to TRBD2 (6 bases). V lost 5 bases and J 2 bases, leaving 20 bases between the germline ends. Germline-derived CDR1 and CDR2 are SGHNT and YYREEE (reference sequence). CDR3 size: 16 residues.

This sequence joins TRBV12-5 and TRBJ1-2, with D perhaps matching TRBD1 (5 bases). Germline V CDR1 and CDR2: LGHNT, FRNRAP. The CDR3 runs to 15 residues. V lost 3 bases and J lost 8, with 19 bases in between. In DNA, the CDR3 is TGTGCTAGTGGTTTAATAGTGGGGCTCCCCTCCGGCTACACCTTC. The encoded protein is CASGLIVGLPSGYTF.

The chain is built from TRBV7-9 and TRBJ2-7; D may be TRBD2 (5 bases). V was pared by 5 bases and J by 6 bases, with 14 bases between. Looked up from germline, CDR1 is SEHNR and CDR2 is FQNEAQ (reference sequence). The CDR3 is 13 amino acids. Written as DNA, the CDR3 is TGTGCCAGCAGCGGAGGCTCCCGGTCCGAGCAGTACTTC. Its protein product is CASSGGSRSEQYF.

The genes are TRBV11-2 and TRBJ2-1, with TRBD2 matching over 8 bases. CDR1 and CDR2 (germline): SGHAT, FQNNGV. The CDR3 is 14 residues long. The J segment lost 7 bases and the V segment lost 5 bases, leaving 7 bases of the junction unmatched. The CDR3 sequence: CASSLSGSGNEQFF. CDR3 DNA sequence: TGTGCCAGCAGCCTCAGCGGGAGTGGTAATGAGCAGTTCTTC. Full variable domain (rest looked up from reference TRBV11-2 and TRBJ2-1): EAGVAQSPRYKIIEKRQSVAFWCNPISGHATLYWYQQILGQGPKLLIQFQNNGVVDDSQLPKDRFSAERLKGVDSTLKIQPAKLEDSAVYLCASSLSGSGNEQFFGPGTRLTVL.

CDR3 loop: CASSLKEGQGTTEAFF. CDR3 nucleotides: TGCGCCAGCAGCCTAAAAGAGGGACAGGGAACCACTGAAGCTTTCTTT. V usage is TRBV5-1 and J usage is TRBJ1-1; 9 nucleotides agree with TRBD1. Germline assignment: CDR1 SGHRS and CDR2 YFSETQ. This CDR3 is 16 amino acids long. V lost 4 bases, J lost 4 bases, and 11 bases stayed unmatched.

CDR3 sequence: CASSWAPGQNNEKLFF. The CDR3 coding sequence is TGTGCCAGCAGTTGGGCCCCGGGACAGAATAATGAAAAACTGTTTTTT. This chain uses TRBV28 with TRBJ1-4, with 7 bases identical to TRBD1. Germline V gene data show CDR1 as MDHEN and CDR2 as SYDVKM. The CDR3 length is 16 residues. Trimming cost V 4 bases and J 4 bases; bases outside gene matches: 9.

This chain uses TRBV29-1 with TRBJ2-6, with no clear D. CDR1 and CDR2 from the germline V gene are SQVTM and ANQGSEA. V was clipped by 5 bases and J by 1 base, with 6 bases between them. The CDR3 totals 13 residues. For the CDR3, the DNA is TGCAGCGTTTTTGAGTCTGGGGCCAACGTCCTGACTTTC. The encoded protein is CSVFESGANVLTF.

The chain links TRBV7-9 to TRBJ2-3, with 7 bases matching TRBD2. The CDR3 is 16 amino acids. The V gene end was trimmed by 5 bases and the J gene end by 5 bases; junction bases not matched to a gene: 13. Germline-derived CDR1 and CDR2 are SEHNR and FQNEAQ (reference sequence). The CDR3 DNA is TGTGCCAGCAGCCCCAGAGGCGGGAGCGCGGTAGATACGCAGTATTTT. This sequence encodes CASSPRGGSAVDTQYF.

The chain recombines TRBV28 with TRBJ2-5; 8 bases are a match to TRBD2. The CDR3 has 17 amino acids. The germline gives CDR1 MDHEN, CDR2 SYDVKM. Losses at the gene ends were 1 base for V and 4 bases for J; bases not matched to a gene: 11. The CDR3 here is CASSLLFAGGKGETQYF. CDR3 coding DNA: TGTGCCAGCAGTTTATTGTTTGCGGGAGGTAAGGGAGAGACCCAGTACTTC.

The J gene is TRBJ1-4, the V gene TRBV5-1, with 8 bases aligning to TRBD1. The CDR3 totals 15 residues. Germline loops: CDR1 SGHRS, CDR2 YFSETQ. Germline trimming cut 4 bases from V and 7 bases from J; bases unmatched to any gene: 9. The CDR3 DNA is TGCGCCAGCAGCACAGGACAGGGCAACCCTGAAAAACTGTTTTTT. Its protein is CASSTGQGNPEKLFF.

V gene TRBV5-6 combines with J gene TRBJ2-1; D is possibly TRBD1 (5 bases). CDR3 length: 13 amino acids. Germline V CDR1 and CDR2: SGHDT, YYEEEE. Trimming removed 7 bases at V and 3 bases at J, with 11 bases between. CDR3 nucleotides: TGTGCCAGCCGTTTCAGGGACTACAATGAGCAGTTCTTC. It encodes CASRFRDYNEQFF.

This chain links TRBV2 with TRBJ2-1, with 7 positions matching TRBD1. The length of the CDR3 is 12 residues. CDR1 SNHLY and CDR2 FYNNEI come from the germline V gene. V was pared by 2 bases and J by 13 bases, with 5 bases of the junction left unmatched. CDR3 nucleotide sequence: TGTGCCAGCAGTGAAATTCGGACAGGTCAGTTCTTC. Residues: CASSEIRTGQFF.

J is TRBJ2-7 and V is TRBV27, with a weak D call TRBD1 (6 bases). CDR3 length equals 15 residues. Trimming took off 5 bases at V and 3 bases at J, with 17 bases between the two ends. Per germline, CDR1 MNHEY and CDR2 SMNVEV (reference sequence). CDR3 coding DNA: TGTGCCAGCAGTCCTCATCAGGGGAGAGGCTACGAGCAGTACTTC. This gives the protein CASSPHQGRGYEQYF.